The 18 T cell receptor beta chains in this list originate from one sample, sequenced in a study of technical replicates of blood from several donors. Clones were sequenced by immunoSEQ multiplex PCR, and TCRdb holds only the in-frame ones, with some missing. The sample consists of tens of thousands of clones, more than 85% of them appearing once. Sequencing was performed on T cells isolated from PBMCs. All receptors come from a human donor in good health.

The chain couples TRBV19 to TRBJ2-7; 7 positions agree with TRBD1. Germline CDR1 is LNHDA and CDR2 is SQIVND (reference sequence). The CDR3 spans 15 residues. With V trimmed by 5 bases and J by 2 bases, 9 bases remained unmatched. The CDR3 DNA reads TGTGCCAGTAGTTCTTACCGGGACAGAACCTACGAGCAGTACTTC. Its protein product is CASSSYRDRTYEQYF.

The count of this clone is one. This chain uses TRBV7-8 with TRBJ1-5; 8 nucleotides agree with TRBD1. Germline-derived CDR1 and CDR2 are SGHVS and FQNEAQ. The CDR3 has 14 residues. The V segment lost 3 bases and the J segment 3 bases; nucleotides outside the gene matches: 1. The CDR3 protein is CASSLGQANQPQHF. The CDR3 bases are TGTGCCAGCAGCTTGGGACAGGCCAATCAGCCCCAGCATTTT. The full variable domain, rest sourced from reference TRBV7-8 and TRBJ1-5, is GAGVSQSPRYKVAKRGQDVALRCDPISGHVSLFWYQQALGQGPEFLTYFQNEAQLDKSGLPSDRFFAERPEGSVSTLKIQRTQQEDSAVYLCASSLGQANQPQHFGDGTRLSIL.

The gene calls are TRBV16 and TRBJ2-3; 7 bases are a match to TRBD2. The germline V gene encodes CDR1 KGHSY and CDR2 FQNENV. The CDR3 is made up of 15 amino acids. The V gene end was trimmed by 2 bases and the J gene end by 2 bases; junction bases not matched to a gene: 4. The CDR3 DNA reads as TGTGCCAGCAGCCAAAGGGCGGGAGCCACAGATACGCAGTATTTT. Translation: CASSQRAGATDTQYF.

This clone has just one count. The chain carries TRBV28 and TRBJ2-7; TRBD2 agrees at 8 bases. The CDR3 has 15 residues. Germline V gene sequence: CDR1 MDHEN, CDR2 SYDVKM. The V gene end was trimmed by 5 bases and the J gene end by 1 base; junction bases not matched to a gene: 7. CDR3 coding DNA: TGTGCCAGCAGTACCGCCGGGGGGGTTTCCTACGAGCAGTACTTC. Protein product: CASSTAGGVSYEQYF. Full variable domain (missing parts from reference TRBV28 and TRBJ2-7): DVKVTQSSRYLVKRTGEKVFLECVQDMDHENMFWYRQDPGLGLRLIYFSYDVKMKEKGDIPEGYSVSREKKERFSLILESASTNQTSMYLCASSTAGGVSYEQYFGPGTRLTVT.

This chain links TRBV7-9 with TRBJ2-1; 10 bases match TRBD2. The V segment lost 5 bases and the J segment 8 bases; nucleotides outside the gene matches: 6. The germline V gene has CDR1 SEHNR and CDR2 FQNEAQ (reference sequence). The CDR3 runs 14 residues. CDR3 region: CASSSGRAFHEQFF. The CDR3 DNA reads TGTGCCAGCAGCAGCGGGAGGGCCTTCCATGAGCAGTTCTTC.

The chain carries TRBV5-6 and TRBJ1-1; 7 bases map to TRBD1. J was trimmed by 5 bases and V by 4 bases; bases with no gene match: 11. This CDR3 comprises 15 residues. The germline V gene has CDR1 SGHDT and CDR2 YYEEEE. CDR3 protein: CASSPLDRPTTEAFF. CDR3 in DNA: TGTGCCAGCAGCCCGTTGGACAGGCCTACAACTGAAGCTTTCTTT.

The V gene is TRBV20-1, the J gene TRBJ1-4; D is possibly TRBD1 (5 bases). Trimming removed 7 bases at V and 8 bases at J, with 11 bases between. The CDR3 consists of 11 residues. From germline, CDR1 is DFQATT and CDR2 SNEGSKA (reference sequence). CDR3: CSVWKGEKLFF. The CDR3 nucleotides read TGCAGTGTGTGGAAGGGGGAAAAACTGTTTTTT.

J is TRBJ2-3 and V is TRBV18; D possibly corresponds to TRBD2 (6 bases). Trimming removed 3 bases from V and 1 base from J, with 11 bases in between. In germline, CDR1 is KGHSH, CDR2 LQKENI. The CDR3 covers 15 residues. CDR3 sequence: CASSPLATGTDTQYF. As DNA, the CDR3 is TGTGCCAGCTCACCTCTAGCGACAGGCACAGATACGCAGTATTTT.

The chain carries TRBV11-3 and TRBJ1-1; 9 positions agree with TRBD1. The trim removed 5 bases at V and 4 bases at J, leaving 8 bases unmatched. The CDR3 sequence is 15 residues long. Germline values: CDR1 SGHNT, CDR2 YENEEA. The CDR3 coding sequence is TGTGCCAGCAGCACACAGGGGGCTTGGTTCACTGAAGCTTTCTTT. Its translation is CASSTQGAWFTEAFF.

The rearrangement uses TRBV27 and TRBJ1-1; no clear D gene. Germline CDR1 MNHEY, CDR2 SMNVEV (reference sequence). V gave up 5 bases and J gave up 7 bases, with 14 bases separating them. The CDR3 is made up of 13 amino acids. CDR3 region: CASSEWAEGEAFF. The CDR3 DNA is TGTGCCAGCAGTGAATGGGCAGAGGGTGAAGCTTTCTTT.

This clone was recorded only once. V usage is TRBV5-6 and J usage is TRBJ2-7; the D is unclear. Germline loops: CDR1 SGHDT, CDR2 YYEEEE. The CDR3 covers 14 residues. Trimming left V 4 bases short and J 5 bases short, with 16 bases between. The CDR3 sequence: CASSASQSFHEQYF. CDR3 sequence (DNA): TGTGCCAGCAGCGCGTCCCAATCGTTCCACGAGCAGTACTTC. Full variable domain (outside the CDR3, taken from reference TRBV5-6 and TRBJ2-7): DAGVTQSPTHLIKTRGQQVTLRCSPKSGHDTVSWYQQALGQGPQFIFQYYEEEERQRGNFPDRFSGHQFPNYSSELNVNALLLGDSALYLCASSASQSFHEQYFGPGTRLTVT.

This clone has only a few counts. The chain couples TRBV9 to TRBJ1-1; D call uncertain. The CDR3 totals 13 residues. The germline CDR1 and CDR2 sequences are SGDLS and YYNGEE. V was clipped by 0 bases and J by 4 bases, with 7 bases between them. CDR3 nucleotide sequence: TGTGCCAGCAGCGTAGATCCAGGCACTGAAGCTTTCTTT. Encoded protein: CASSVDPGTEAFF. The whole variable domain, filled in from reference TRBV9 and TRBJ1-1, reads DSGVTQTPKHLITATGQRVTLRCSPRSGDLSVYWYQQSLDQGLQFLIQYYNGEERAKGNILERFSAQQFPDLHSELNLSSLELGDSALYFCASSVDPGTEAFFGQGTRLTVV.

This clone was counted a single time. The rearrangement joins TRBV30 to TRBJ2-7, with 7 bases lining up with TRBD2. V gave up 2 bases and J gave up 6 bases; unmatched junction bases: 13. CDR1 is GTSNPN, CDR2 SVGIG, per germline (reference sequence). This CDR3 region has 15 residues. This chain's CDR3 is CAWSFVVGGLSEQYF. The CDR3 DNA reads as TGTGCCTGGAGTTTTGTAGTGGGAGGGCTATCCGAGCAGTACTTC.

The chain carries TRBV7-2 and TRBJ2-7; 10 bases match TRBD1. J gave up 6 bases and V 4 bases, and 15 bases lay outside the gene matches. This CDR3 comprises 17 residues. Germline lookup yields CDR1 SGHTA and CDR2 FQGNSA. The CDR3 DNA sequence: TGTGCCAGCAGCTGGAGGGCTTGGGTGGGACAGGGGACCGAGCAGTACTTC. Amino acid sequence: CASSWRAWVGQGTEQYF.

This clone was seen a handful of times. The chain employs TRBV7-9 and TRBJ1-4; D is possibly TRBD1 (6 bases). Germline V gene sequence: CDR1 SEHNR, CDR2 FQNEAQ (reference sequence). Trimming removed 3 bases from V and 7 bases from J, with 12 bases in between. The CDR3 is 14 amino acids. CDR3 amino acids: CASSLNTGSEKLFF. The CDR3 nucleotides read TGTGCCAGCAGCTTGAACACAGGGAGTGAAAAACTGTTTTTT.

Details on this clone: The junction does not match germline at one end; this may be a read error. The V call is TRBV20-1, the J call TRBJ1-1, with D unclear. Looked up from germline, CDR1 is DFQATT and CDR2 is SNEGSKA (reference sequence). There are 11 residues in the CDR3. The CDR3 DNA sequence: TGCAGTGCTAGAGGGGCCCGAAGGTCAGCCTTT. Translating gives CSARGARRSAF.

This chain links TRBV5-1 with TRBJ1-5; D possibly corresponds to TRBD1 (5 bases). From germline, CDR1 is SGHRS and CDR2 YFSETQ. The V gene lost 2 bases and the J gene lost 6 bases, with 15 bases spanning the gap. The CDR3 covers 15 residues. The CDR3 spells CASSLVPGIGQPQHF. The CDR3 DNA follows: TGCGCCAGCAGCTTAGTACCAGGGATCGGTCAGCCCCAGCATTTT.

This clone appeared once. V is TRBV6-4 and J is TRBJ2-3, with D maybe TRBD2 (6 bases). The CDR3 totals 14 residues. CDR1 is MRHNA and CDR2 is SNTAGT in the germline V gene. V lost 4 bases, J lost 2 bases, and 10 bases lay in between. CDR3 region: CASSAGEHTDTQYF. As DNA, the CDR3 is TGTGCCAGCAGTGCGGGAGAACACACAGATACGCAGTATTTT.